The source of this T cell receptor (beta chain) is a study of blood T cell repertoires in COVID-19. Per the authors' pipeline: Estimation of nucleated cell counts relied on the amplification of reference gene primers. The repertoire was sequenced with immunoSEQ multiplex PCR; TCRdb's copy has only in-frame clones and lacks some. For V, J and clone size, that table is used; D and trimming come from the DNA. The data hold about 80,000 clones, with about four fifths observed a single time. Looked up from germline, CDR1 is MNHNS and CDR2 is SASEGT. With 6 bases removed from V and 1 base from J, the gap between germline ends came to 9 bases. This CDR3 spans 13 amino acids.

This clonotype originated in a woman of 80 years or more with acute or convalescent COVID-19. The material sequenced was peripheral blood. The chain has TRBV6-1 and TRBJ1-1, with D perhaps matching TRBD1 (5 bases). DNA for the CDR3: TGTGCCAGCAGCGGGGGGGGGAACACTGAAGCTTTCTTT. It encodes CASSGGGNTEAFF.